The TCR beta chain under discussion was sequenced for a study of T cell responses to AZD1222 COVID-19 vaccine. The wider study: Second doses at about 4 or about 12 weeks were pooled.

The study, taken as a whole, reports: Across the whole spike, CD4 TCRs peaked at regions 160-218 and 743-854. After the peak T cell response, and only then, were repertoires sampled.

Only a few counts were recorded for this clone. Its antigen remains unknown. The CDR3 contains 15 residues. Per germline, CDR1 WSHSY and CDR2 SAAADI. The V end lost 3 bases, the J end lost 9 bases, and 17 bases lay between the germline ends. TCRdb's copy holds only in-frame clones and misses some; the assay was immunoSEQ multiplex PCR. Of about 100,000 clones listed, roughly 91% are singletons. This TCR derives from an adult in good health. Sample: peripheral blood, taken on day 0 of AZD1222 vaccination. The chain is built from TRBV10-2 and TRBJ2-2; D possibly corresponds to TRBD2 (5 bases). Written as DNA, the CDR3 is TGCGCCAGCAGTGATGGGTCGGGAATAGCTAGGGAGCTGTTTTTT. This gives the protein CASSDGSGIARELFF.